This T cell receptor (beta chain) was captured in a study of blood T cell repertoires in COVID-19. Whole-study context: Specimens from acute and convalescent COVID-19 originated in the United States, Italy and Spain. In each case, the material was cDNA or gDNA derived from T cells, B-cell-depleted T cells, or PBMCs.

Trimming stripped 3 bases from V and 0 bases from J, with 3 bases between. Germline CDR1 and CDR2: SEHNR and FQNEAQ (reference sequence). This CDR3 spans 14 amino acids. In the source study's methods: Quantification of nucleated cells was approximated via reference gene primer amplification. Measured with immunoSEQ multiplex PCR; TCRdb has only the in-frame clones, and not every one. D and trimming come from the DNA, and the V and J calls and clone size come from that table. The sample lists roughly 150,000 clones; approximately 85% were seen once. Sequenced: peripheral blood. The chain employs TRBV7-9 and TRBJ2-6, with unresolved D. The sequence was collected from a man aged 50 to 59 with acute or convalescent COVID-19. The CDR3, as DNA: TGTGCCAGCAGCTTCAGCTCTGGGGCCAACGTCCTGACTTTC. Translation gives CASSFSSGANVLTF.